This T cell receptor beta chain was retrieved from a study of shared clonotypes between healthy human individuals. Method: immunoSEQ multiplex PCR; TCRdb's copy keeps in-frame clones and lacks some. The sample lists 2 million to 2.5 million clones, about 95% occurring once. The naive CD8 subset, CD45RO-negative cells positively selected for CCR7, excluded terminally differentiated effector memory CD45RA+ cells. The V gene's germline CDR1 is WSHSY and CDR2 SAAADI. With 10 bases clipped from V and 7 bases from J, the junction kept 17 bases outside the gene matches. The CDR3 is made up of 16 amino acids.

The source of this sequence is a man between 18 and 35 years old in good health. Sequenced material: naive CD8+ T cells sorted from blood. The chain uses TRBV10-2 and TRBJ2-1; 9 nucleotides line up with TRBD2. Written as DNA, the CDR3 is TGCGCCATCACGGGAGTAGCGGGGGACTACGGGAATGAGCAGTTCTTC. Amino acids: CAITGVAGDYGNEQFF.